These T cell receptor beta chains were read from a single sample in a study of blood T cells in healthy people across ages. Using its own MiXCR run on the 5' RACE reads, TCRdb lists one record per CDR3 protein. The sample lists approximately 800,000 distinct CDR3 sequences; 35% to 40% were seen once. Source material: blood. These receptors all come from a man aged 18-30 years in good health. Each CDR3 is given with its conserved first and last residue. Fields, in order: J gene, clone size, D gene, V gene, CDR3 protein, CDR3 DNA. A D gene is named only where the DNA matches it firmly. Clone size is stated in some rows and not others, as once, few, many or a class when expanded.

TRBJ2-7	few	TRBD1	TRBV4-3	CASSRNGDRLGEQYF	TGCGCCAGCAGCCGCAATGGGGACAGGTTAGGCGAGCAGTACTTC
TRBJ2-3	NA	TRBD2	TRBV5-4	CASSFRRGANPDTQYF	TGTGCCAGCAGCTTTCGGCGGGGGGCCAATCCAGATACGCAGTATTTT
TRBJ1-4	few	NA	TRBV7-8	CASSFMAVGEKLFF	TGTGCCAGCAGCTTTATGGCAGTAGGTGAAAAACTGTTTTTT
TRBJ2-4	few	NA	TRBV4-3	CASSQDLLAATGLAKNIQYF	TGCGCCAGCAGCCAAGATCTCCTGGCAGCTACCGGGCTAGCCAAAAACATTCAGTACTTC
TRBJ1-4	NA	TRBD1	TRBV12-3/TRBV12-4	CASRFTGGPNEKLFF	TGTGCCAGCAGATTTACAGGGGGCCCTAATGAAAAACTGTTTTTT
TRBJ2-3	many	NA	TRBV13	CASNQFGQNTDTQYF	TGTGCCAGCAACCAATTCGGACAGAACACAGATACGCAGTATTTT
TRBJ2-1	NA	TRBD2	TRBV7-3	CASSSLDGGDNEQFF	TGTGCCAGCAGCTCCCTCGACGGGGGGGACAATGAGCAGTTCTTC
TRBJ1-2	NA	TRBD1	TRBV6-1	CASSELGQGNYGYTF	TGTGCCAGCAGTGAACTTGGACAGGGGAACTATGGCTACACCTTC
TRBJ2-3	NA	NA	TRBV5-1	CASSSGAGSADTQYF	TGCGCCAGCAGCTCTGGGGCAGGGAGCGCAGATACGCAGTATTTT
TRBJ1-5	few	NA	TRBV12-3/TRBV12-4	CASSFAYMGISNQPQHF	TGTGCCAGCAGTTTTGCGTATATGGGGATTAGCAATCAGCCCCAGCATTTT
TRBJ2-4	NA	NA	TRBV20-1	CSASLGSEQYF	TGCAGTGCTAGCTTAGGAAGTGAGCAGTACTTC
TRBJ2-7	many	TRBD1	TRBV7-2	CASSSSGGYEQYF	TGTGCCAGCAGCTCGTCAGGGGGCTACGAGCAGTACTTC
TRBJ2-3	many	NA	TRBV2	CASSESVAETTDTQYF	TGTGCCAGCAGTGAATCGGTAGCGGAGACCACAGATACGCAGTATTTT
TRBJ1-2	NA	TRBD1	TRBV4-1	CASSQDLPGQGITSGYTF	TGCGCCAGCAGCCAGGATCTCCCCGGACAGGGCATAACTAGTGGCTACACCTTC
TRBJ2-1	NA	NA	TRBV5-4	CASSLDAGWLLDNEQFF	TGTGCCAGCAGCCTGGACGCTGGGTGGCTTTTGGACAATGAGCAGTTCTTC
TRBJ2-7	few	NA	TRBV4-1	CASSPGVGTGLYEQYF	TGCGCCAGCAGCCCCGGAGTAGGGACCGGCCTCTACGAGCAGTACTTC
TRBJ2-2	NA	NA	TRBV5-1	CASSSRERNTGELFF	TGCGCCAGCAGTTCCAGGGAGAGAAACACCGGGGAGCTGTTTTTT
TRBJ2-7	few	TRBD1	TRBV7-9	CASSPIPTGSYNEQYF	TGTGCCAGCAGCCCGATTCCGACAGGGTCCTACAATGAGCAGTACTTC
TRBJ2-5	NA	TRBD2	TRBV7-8	CASSQSQWGTSGGDETQYF	TGTGCCAGCAGCCAATCGCAATGGGGGACTAGTGGGGGTGATGAGACCCAGTACTTC
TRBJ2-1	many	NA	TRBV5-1	CASKGTVIDEQFF	TGCGCCAGCAAGGGGACGGTAATCGATGAGCAGTTCTTC
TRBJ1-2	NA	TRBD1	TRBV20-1	CSAREPTGPLGGYTF	TGCAGTGCTAGAGAGCCGACAGGGCCCCTCGGTGGCTACACCTTC
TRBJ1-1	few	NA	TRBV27	CASSLRLMNTEAFF	TGTGCCAGCAGTTTACGGCTGATGAACACTGAAGCTTTCTTT
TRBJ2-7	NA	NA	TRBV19	CASSMDAYEQYF	TGTGCCAGTAGTATGGATGCCTACGAGCAGTACTTC
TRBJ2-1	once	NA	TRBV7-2	CASSPTGHEQFF	TGTGCCAGCAGCCCCACAGGGCACGAGCAGTTCTTC
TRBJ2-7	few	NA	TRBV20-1	CSARPGAGGSYEQYF	TGCAGTGCTAGACCTGGGGCAGGGGGGTCCTACGAGCAGTACTTC
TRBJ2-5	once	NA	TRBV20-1	CSAREGETSRGYF	TGCAGTGCTAGAGAAGGGGAGACTTCCCGAGGGTACTTC
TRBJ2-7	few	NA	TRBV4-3	CASSRRGGEIYEQYF	TGCGCCAGCAGCCGACGTGGAGGGGAAATCTACGAGCAGTACTTC
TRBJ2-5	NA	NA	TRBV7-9	CASSVSGRANEQYF	TGTGCCAGCAGCGTATCAGGCAGGGCCAATGAGCAGTACTTC
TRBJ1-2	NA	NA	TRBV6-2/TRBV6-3	CASSYSTGDAIYYTF	TGTGCCAGCAGTTACTCCACCGGGGATGCCATTTACTACACCTTC
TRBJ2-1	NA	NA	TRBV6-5	CASSRPGSSYNEQFF	TGTGCCAGCAGCCGTCCTGGGAGCTCCTACAATGAGCAGTTCTTC
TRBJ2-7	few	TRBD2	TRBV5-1	CASSASGSYEQYF	TGCGCCAGCAGCGCTAGCGGCTCCTACGAGCAGTACTTC
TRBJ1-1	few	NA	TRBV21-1	CASSKLLLRRTEAFF	TGTGCCAGCAGCAAATTACTTCTCCGTAGGACTGAAGCTTTCTTT
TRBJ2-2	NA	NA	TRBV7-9	CASRGLFDTGELFF	TGTGCCAGCAGGGGGTTATTCGACACCGGGGAGCTGTTTTTT
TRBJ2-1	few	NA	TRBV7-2	CASSLVWEGNEQFF	TGTGCCAGCAGCTTAGTATGGGAAGGCAATGAGCAGTTCTTC
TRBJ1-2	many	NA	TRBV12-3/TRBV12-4	CASSLSGTESYGYTF	TGTGCCAGCAGTTTATCGGGGACGGAATCCTATGGCTACACCTTC
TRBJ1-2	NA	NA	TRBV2	CASSGRQIYGYTF	TGTGCCAGCAGCGGTAGACAGATATATGGCTACACCTTC
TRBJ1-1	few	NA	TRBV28	CASSLVGKAFF	TGTGCCAGCAGTTTAGTGGGTAAAGCTTTCTTT
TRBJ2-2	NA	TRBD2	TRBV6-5	CASRERGGAGELFF	TGTGCCAGCAGGGAGCGGGGGGGCGCCGGGGAGCTGTTTTTT
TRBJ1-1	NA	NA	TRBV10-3	CAIRGGPNTEAFF	TGTGCCATCAGAGGAGGTCCGAACACTGAAGCTTTCTTT
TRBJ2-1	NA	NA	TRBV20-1	CSASEGAASSYNEQFF	TGCAGTGCTAGCGAAGGGGCAGCAAGCTCCTACAATGAGCAGTTCTTC
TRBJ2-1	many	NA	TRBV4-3	CASRTRGADEQFF	TGCGCCAGCAGGACCCGGGGGGCAGATGAGCAGTTCTTC
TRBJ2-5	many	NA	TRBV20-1	CSASGPGETQYF	TGCAGTGCTAGTGGCCCTGGAGAGACCCAGTACTTC
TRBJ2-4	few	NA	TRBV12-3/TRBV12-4	CASSLHPGYNIQYF	TGTGCCAGCAGTTTACACCCGGGGTACAACATTCAGTACTTC
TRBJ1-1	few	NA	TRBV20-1	CSARTLGNTEAFF	TGCAGTGCTAGGACACTCGGGAACACTGAAGCTTTCTTT
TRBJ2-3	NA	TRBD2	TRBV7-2	CASSSYSGGADYFKTDTQYF	TGTGCCAGCAGCTCCTATAGCGGGGGGGCCGATTATTTCAAGACAGATACGCAGTATTTT
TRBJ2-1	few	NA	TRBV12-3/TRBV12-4	CASSADPVFNNEQFF	TGTGCCAGCAGCGCTGACCCCGTATTTAACAATGAGCAGTTCTTC
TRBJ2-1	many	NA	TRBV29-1	CSVSGLFHNEQFF	TGCAGCGTATCGGGACTGTTTCACAATGAGCAGTTCTTC
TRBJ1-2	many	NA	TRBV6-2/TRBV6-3	CASSQGAAYGYTF	TGCGCCAGCAGCCAAGGGGCAGCTTATGGCTACACCTTC
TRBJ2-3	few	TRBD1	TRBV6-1	CASSASGGVADTQYF	TGTGCCAGCAGTGCTTCAGGGGGCGTCGCAGATACGCAGTATTTT
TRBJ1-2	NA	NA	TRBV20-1	CSADTTLGNGYTF	TGCAGTGCTGACACTACTTTGGGAAATGGCTACACCTTC
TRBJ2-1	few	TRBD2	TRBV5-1	CASSGGGTLNVHEQFF	TGCGCCAGCAGCGGGGGAGGGACTTTAAATGTCCATGAGCAGTTCTTC
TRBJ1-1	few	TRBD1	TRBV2	CASMGQGAMNTEAFF	TGTGCCAGCATGGGACAGGGGGCGATGAACACTGAAGCTTTCTTT
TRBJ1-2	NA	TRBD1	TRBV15	CATSRVTGQGATWGYTF	TGTGCCACCAGCAGAGTTACGGGACAGGGTGCTACGTGGGGCTACACCTTC
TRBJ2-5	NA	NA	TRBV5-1	CTSRPFLATKQETQYF	TGCACCAGCAGACCGTTCCTAGCGACCAAACAAGAGACCCAGTACTTC
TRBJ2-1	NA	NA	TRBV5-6	CASSLSGRFQETQFF	TGTGCCAGCAGCTTAAGTGGACGGTTCCAAGAGACCCAGTTCTTC